Following are 11 T cell receptor beta chains from one sample sequenced in a study of T cell repertoires in cytomegalovirus infection. No antigen has been assigned to these receptors. TCRdb called the reads again in MiXCR, with one record for every CDR3 protein. The table includes around 770,000 distinct CDR3 sequences, roughly 29% detected once. The sequencing here drew on cultured CD8+ T cells from PBMCs, taken from culture after CMV antigen stimulation. All receptors derive from a human donor in good health (CMV status not recorded). Some clones in this sample may be carry-over from other donors' samples.

The chain joins TRBV7-9 to TRBJ2-2; D is possibly TRBD1 (6 bases). The V and J ends lost 5 bases and 2 bases respectively, with 15 bases between them. The CDR3 loop spans 16 amino acids. Germline V lookup: CDR1 SEHNR, CDR2 FQNEAQ (reference sequence). This CDR3 reads CASSLIGTPNTGELFF. The CDR3, as DNA: TGTGCCAGCAGCCTAATTGGGACACCAAACACCGGGGAGCTGTTTTTT. The whole variable domain, filled in from reference TRBV7-9 and TRBJ2-2, reads DTGVSQNPRHKITKRGQNVTFRCDPISEHNRLYWYRQTLGQGPEFLTYFQNEAQLEKSRLLSDRFSAERPKGSFSTLEIQRTEQGDSAMYLCASSLIGTPNTGELFFGEGSRLTVL.

This rearrangement joins TRBV4-1 to TRBJ2-6; D gene uncertain. The CDR3 loop spans 18 amino acids. V lost 2 bases to trimming and J lost 4 bases, with 18 bases between them. Germline CDR1 MGHRA, CDR2 YSYEKL. This chain's CDR3 is CASSQMWGREPGANVLTF. CDR3 DNA: TGCGCCAGCAGCCAAATGTGGGGAAGGGAACCCGGGGCCAACGTCCTGACTTTC.

The gene calls are TRBV19 and TRBJ2-3, with D uncertain. This CDR3 has 20 residues. Trimming removed 3 bases at V and 4 bases at J, with 29 bases between. Germline V gene data show CDR1 as LNHDA and CDR2 as SQIVND (reference sequence). The CDR3 DNA sequence: TGTGCCAGTAGTATCCATATCTACGGCCTAGTCACTAAGAAATCAGATACGCAGTATTTT. Translated, it gives CASSIHIYGLVTKKSDTQYF.

This clonotype was observed a handful of times. The chain recombines TRBV7-4 with TRBJ1-6; perhaps TRBD1 as D (5 bases). The CDR3 is made up of 18 amino acids. Between the trimmed V and J ends, which lost 5 bases and 0 bases, there was a span of 17 bases. The germline CDR1 and CDR2 sequences are SGHVT and SQSDAQ. CDR3 sequence (DNA): TGTGCCAGCAGCCCAGGGCTCAGGAAAAGCTCCTATAATTCACCCCTCCACTTT. This sequence encodes CASSPGLRKSSYNSPLHF.

V and J are TRBV7-4 and TRBJ1-4; the D gene is possibly TRBD1 (6 bases). Trimming removed 10 bases at V and 7 bases at J, with 25 bases between. The CDR3 totals 16 residues. The germline CDR1 and CDR2 sequences are SGHVT and SQSDAQ. CDR3 coding DNA: TGTGCCATGTCAGTTGAGGCAACCAGGGGTGGTGAAAAACTGTTTTTT. Translating it yields CAMSVEATRGGEKLFF.

The chain combines TRBV7-6 with TRBJ1-1; possibly TRBD1 for D (5 bases). V was clipped by 3 bases and J by 8 bases, with 19 bases between them. The CDR3 has 15 amino acids. Per the germline V gene, CDR1 is SGHVS and CDR2 is FNYEAQ. The CDR3 loop reads CASSLGTGTAAEAFF. The CDR3 coding sequence is TGTGCCAGCAGCTTGGGGACCGGGACGGCGGCCGAAGCTTTCTTT.

This chain connects TRBV4-1 to TRBJ2-3, with TRBD2 identical over 7 bases. J was trimmed by 3 bases and V by 1 base; bases with no gene match: 7. Germline-derived CDR1 and CDR2 are MGHRA and YSYEKL. The length of the CDR3 is 16 residues. CDR3 sequence (DNA): TGCGCCAGCAGCCAAGTCACTAGCGATGGGACAGATACGCAGTATTTT. Its protein product is CASSQVTSDGTDTQYF.

The chain links TRBV28 to TRBJ2-5, with D uncertain. CDR1 is MDHEN, CDR2 SYDVKM, per germline. The V end lost 5 bases, the J end lost 2 bases, and 12 bases lay between the germline ends. This CDR3 has 14 residues. The DNA for the CDR3 is TGTGCCAGCAGTCTCCAATTAGGACAAGAGACCCAGTACTTC. It specifies CASSLQLGQETQYF.

The genes are TRBV10-3 and TRBJ2-1, with D possibly being TRBD1 or TRBD2 (5 bases each). The CDR3 has 14 residues. Germline values: CDR1 ENHRY, CDR2 SYGVKD. Trimming removed 6 bases at V and 4 bases at J, with 13 bases between. DNA for the CDR3: TGTGCCATCAGGGAGGTCAGACAGTACAATGAGCAGTTCTTC. This sequence encodes CAIREVRQYNEQFF.

The chain has TRBV4-3 and TRBJ2-2; 7 bases match TRBD1. The CDR3 has 16 amino acids. V lost 0 bases and J lost 3; bases outside the gene matches: 4. Germline CDR1 reads LGHNA; CDR2 reads YSLEER. DNA for the CDR3: TGCGCCAGCAGCCAAGATTCGGGACAGCACACCGGGGAGCTGTTTTTT. It specifies CASSQDSGQHTGELFF.

The V and J genes are TRBV15 and TRBJ1-5; 10 nucleotides match TRBD1. CDR1 is LNHNV, CDR2 YYDKDF, per germline (reference sequence). J lost 7 bases, V lost 3 bases, and 6 bases had no gene match. The CDR3 consists of 15 residues. The CDR3, as DNA: TGTGCCACCAGCAGTGACGGGACAGGGGCCCAGCCCCAGCATTTT. Translated, it gives CATSSDGTGAQPQHF.